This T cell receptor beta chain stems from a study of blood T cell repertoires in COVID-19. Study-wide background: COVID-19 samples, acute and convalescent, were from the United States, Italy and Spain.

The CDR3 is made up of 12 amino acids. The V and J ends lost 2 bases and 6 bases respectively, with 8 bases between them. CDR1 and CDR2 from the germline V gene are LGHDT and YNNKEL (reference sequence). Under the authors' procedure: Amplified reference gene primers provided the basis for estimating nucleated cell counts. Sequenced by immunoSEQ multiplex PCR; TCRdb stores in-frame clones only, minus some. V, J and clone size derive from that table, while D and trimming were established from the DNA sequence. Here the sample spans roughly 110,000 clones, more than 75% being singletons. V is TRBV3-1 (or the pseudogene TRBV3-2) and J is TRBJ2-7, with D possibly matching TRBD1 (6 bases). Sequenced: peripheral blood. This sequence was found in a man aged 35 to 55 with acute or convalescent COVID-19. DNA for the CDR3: TGTGCCAGCAGCCAACAGGGGCGCGAGCAGTACTTC. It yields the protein CASSQQGREQYF.